This T cell receptor (beta chain) is drawn from a study of beta chain features in type 1 diabetes. Study findings and constraints: Shorter templates might be favored by PCR, and equally so in patients and in controls. The cDNA sequencing approach could over-represent high-TCR-expressing cells.

Reverse transcription of all isolated RNA meant that expressed TCRB transcripts were sequenced. About 3.7 million reads on average were seen across naive, central memory and regulatory T cell samples. Clones were sequenced by immunoSEQ multiplex PCR, and TCRdb holds only the in-frame ones, with some missing. The table has just over 600,000 clones, roughly 15% seen once; the top ten hold under 0.095%. Researchers reported sorting CD4+ naive, central memory, regulatory and stem cell-like memory cells via CD45RO/CCR7/CD25/CD127/CD95/CD27. About this clone itself: Its target is unknown. Other DNA variants within this sample encode the same CDR3.

This CDR3 is built from 14 residues. Germline-derived CDR1 and CDR2 are SGDLS and YYNGEE. Trimming removed 0 bases at V and 1 base at J, with 7 bases between. Sequencing input: naive CD4+ T cells from blood. The TCR originated in a man aged 18 to 30 in good health. The chain uses TRBV9 and TRBJ1-1; D remains ambiguous. The CDR3 region has the DNA TGTGCCAGCAGCGTAGGTCCTAAGAACACTGAAGCTTTCTTT. Translation: CASSVGPKNTEAFF.